This TCR beta chain came from a study of T cells in Graves' hyperthyroidism and ophthalmopathy. This clonotype was observed at least ten times. RNA transcripts yielded amplified TCR beta CDR3 regions. The primer set for the first-round RT-PCR of the TCR CDR3 was HTBI. TCRdb redid the calling of the multiplex PCR reads with MiXCR, one entry per CDR3 protein. Of roughly 180,000 distinct CDR3 sequences listed, about 18% were seen once; the top ten hold roughly 32%. Absent ophthalmopathy progression within 18 months defined stable Graves' hyperthyroidism. The receptor's source is a woman between 50 and 59 years old with Graves' hyperthyroidism. Sequencing was performed on blood.

CDR3 DNA sequence: TGTGCCACCCGGACAGGCTTAAATTCACCCCTCCACTTT. It yields the protein CATRTGLNSPLHF. The V call is TRBV19, the J call TRBJ1-6; 7 bases line up with TRBD1. The CDR3 length is 13 residues. Germline CDR1 is LNHDA and CDR2 is SQIVND (reference sequence). V was pared by 10 bases and J by 7 bases, with 7 bases of the junction left unmatched.